Described below is a single T cell receptor (beta chain) sequence and its context. Its antigen is as yet unknown. Per-sample PBMC isolation yielded at least 7 million cells. It was with a sample-barcoded 5' primer and a J-beta primer mix that a second PCR of about 7 to 12 cycles was run. TCRdb used MiXCR to reprocess the 5' RACE reads, holding one entry per CDR3 protein. This table has fewer than 700,000 distinct CDR3 sequences, around 48% appearing once. These data originate in a study of blood T cells in healthy people across ages. Study-wide results and caveats: It was found that TCR beta diversity correlated strongly with the percentage of naive T cells. Among long-lived donors, naive CD4+ cells were more numerous and diversity higher than in aged donors. Since the PBMCs were unsorted, naive and antigen-experienced cells could not be conclusively compared.

The sequencing sample was made of blood. The receptor was derived from an elderly man in good health.

The CDR3, as DNA: TGTGCCAGCAGCCCTACTACAGGGGATGTAGACACTGAAGCTTTCTTT. Translating it yields CASSPTTGDVDTEAFF. The chain couples TRBV27 to TRBJ1-1, with 7 bases fitting TRBD1. This CDR3 is 16 amino acids long. Germline lookup yields CDR1 MNHEY and CDR2 SMNVEV (reference sequence). V lost 6 bases and J lost 3; bases outside the gene matches: 13.